The T cell receptor (beta chain) described here comes from a study of cytomegalovirus exposure and HLA in healthy donors. PCR used 60 Vbeta primers and 13 Jbeta primers. Libraries were prepared by immunoSEQ multiplex PCR; TCRdb keeps only in-frame clonotypes and omits some of them. Among around 150,000 clones listed, 70% to 85% were seen once. Findings and caveats of the study: Later, TCR association rates were found to vary by HLA locus, highest for DRB1 and lowest for HLA-C.

Notes on this clone: What it binds is not known.

The germline V and J ends were trimmed by 4 bases and 0 bases, with 8 bases remaining between them. The germline CDR1 and CDR2 sequences are SGHDT and YYEEEE. The CDR3 consists of 13 residues. Sequencing was performed on PBMCs. This sequence was found in a male donor in good health and CMV-seronegative. The rearrangement links TRBV5-6 to TRBJ2-7, with D perhaps TRBD2 (5 bases). DNA of the CDR3: TGTGCCAGCAGCCCGGGGAACTCCTACGAGCAGTACTTC. Translation gives CASSPGNSYEQYF.